Listed below are T cell receptor beta chains from one sample, sequenced in a study of shared clonotypes between healthy human individuals. Libraries were prepared by immunoSEQ multiplex PCR; TCRdb keeps only in-frame clonotypes and omits some of them. The sample lists about 590,000 clones, less than 97% occurring once. Material: naive CD8+ T cells sorted from blood. The receptor source for this set is a woman younger than 45 in good health. Each CDR3 is given with its conserved first and last residue. A D gene is named only where the DNA matches it firmly. Not all rows give a size; the values are once, few, many and, for expanded clones, a class.

D gene | J gene | V gene | clone size | CDR3 DNA | CDR3 protein
TRBD1 | TRBJ2-7 | TRBV4-1 | . | TGCGCCAGCAGCCAAGTCCAGGGACCCTCAGGGGGCGAGCAGTACTTC | CASSQVQGPSGGEQYF
TRBD1 | TRBJ1-2 | TRBV27 | . | TGTGCCAGCAGCCTGGACAGGAGCTATGGCTACACCTTC | CASSLDRSYGYTF
. | TRBJ1-1 | TRBV5-4 | . | TGTGCCGCTCAGGGCGGCACTGAAGCTTTCTTT | CAAQGGTEAFF
. | TRBJ2-3 | TRBV10-3 | once | TGTGCCATCAGTGAGTCGAGTCCAGCCAGCCTTAATGGGGATACGCAGTATTTT | CAISESSPASLNGDTQYF
. | TRBJ2-2 | TRBV5-1 | . | TGCGCCAGCAGCTTCAGTACAGCCGGGGAGCTGTTTTTT | CASSFSTAGELFF
. | TRBJ2-7 | TRBV5-8 | once | TGTGCCAGCAGCTTCTACTACGAGCAGTACTTC | CASSFYYEQYF
. | TRBJ2-5 | TRBV5-4 | . | TGTGCCAGCACTAAAGACAGCCAAGAGACCCAGTACTTC | CASTKDSQETQYF
. | TRBJ2-3 | TRBV6-5 | . | TGTGCCAGCAGTTACTCGACCGGGGGCCCAGATACGCAGTATTTT | CASSYSTGGPDTQYF
. | TRBJ2-3 | TRBV7-9 | . | TGTGCCAGCAGCTCGGGGGACGGATCCTTTCTGGGTACGCAGTATTTT | CASSSGDGSFLGTQYF
TRBD1 | TRBJ2-1 | TRBV13 | once | TGTGCCAGCAGCACGGGACAGGCGGCCTACAATGAGCAGTTCTTC | CASSTGQAAYNEQFF
TRBD1 | TRBJ2-7 | TRBV29-1 | once | TGCAGCGTTGAAGATATCGGAACAGGGGCGTACTTC | CSVEDIGTGAYF
TRBD1 | TRBJ1-1 | TRBV11-2 | once | TGTGCCAGCAGAGAGACAGGGGTAGCTTTCTTT | CASRETGVAFF
. | TRBJ2-5 | TRBV11-2 | . | TGTGCCAGCAGTAACCGATTACAAGAGACCCAGTACTTC | CASSNRLQETQYF
. | TRBJ2-1 | TRBV25-1 | . | TGTGCCAGCAGTGAACTAAGCGACTACAATGAGCAGTTCTTC | CASSELSDYNEQFF